The subject of this entry is one TCR beta chain. The antigen is unknown. The sample comes from a study of CD8 T cells in ankylosing spondylitis. Study-wide points: There was reportedly significant enrichment of clones that were disease-linked in matched ankylosing spondylitis synovial fluid. Relatively rare in peripheral blood, disease-linked clones were also CD8+. Ankylosing spondylitis blood appeared to be characterized by a TCR beta motif of fewer than ten highly homologous variants. Certain motif variants had earlier been reported in reactive arthritis synovial fluid and blood.

This CDR3 is built from 12 residues. Per germline, CDR1 SQVTM and CDR2 ANQGSEA. The V gene end was trimmed by 4 bases and the J gene end by 6 bases; junction bases not matched to a gene: 2. Making the TCR beta libraries involved quantitative 5'-RACE with molecular barcodes. TCRdb reprocessed the 5' RACE reads via MiXCR and lists one record per CDR3 protein. The table has more than 600,000 distinct CDR3 sequences, about 20% seen once; the top ten hold around a fifth. This sequence originates from a male donor with ankylosing spondylitis. The chain is built from TRBV29-1 and TRBJ2-2; TRBD2 matches 7 bases. Material: blood, either unsorted or a sorted T cell fraction (not recorded which). The CDR3 DNA is TGCAGCGTTGTTCGGGGGGCCGGGGAGCTGTTTTTT. This sequence encodes CSVVRGAGELFF.